A selection of T cell receptor beta chains follows, all from one sample in a study of regulatory T cells in long-lasting Graves disease. TCRdb itself ran the multiplex PCR reads through MiXCR, one entry per CDR3 protein. The sample holds about 540,000 distinct CDR3 sequences, approximately 13% seen once. The same data also contributed to another study, on T cells in Graves' hyperthyroidism and ophthalmopathy.

This material consisted of peripheral blood mononuclear cells (PBMCs), taken at new diagnosis, from a patient treated with antithyroid drugs. The receptors stem from a young man with Graves disease. The CDR3 runs from the conserved cysteine through the conserved F or W. D genes are given only for firm matches. Some rows mark clone size as missing; the rest say once, few, many or name a class of expanded clone.

CDR3nt: TGTGCCAGCAGCTTGAGTAGTAGCTTGGAGACCCAGTACTTC
CDR3aa: CASSLSSSLETQYF
abundance: NA
j_gene: TRBJ2-5
d_gene: NA
v_gene: TRBV7-9
len: 14

CDR3nt: TGTGCCAGCAGCTTACCGGGTCCGGAGACCCAGTACTTC
CDR3aa: CASSLPGPETQYF
abundance: many
j_gene: TRBJ2-5
d_gene: NA
v_gene: TRBV11-2
len: 13

CDR3nt: TGCAGTGCTCCGGGACAGGATCCCAATGAGCAGTTCTTC
CDR3aa: CSAPGQDPNEQFF
abundance: many
j_gene: TRBJ2-1
d_gene: TRBD1
v_gene: TRBV20-1
len: 13

CDR3nt: TGCAGTGCTCCCGGGACTAGAGACACAGATACGCAGTATTTT
CDR3aa: CSAPGTRDTDTQYF
abundance: few
j_gene: TRBJ2-3
d_gene: TRBD2
v_gene: TRBV20-1
len: 14

CDR3nt: TGTGCCAGCAGTGGGGGACCGAGCACAGATACGCAGTATTTT
CDR3aa: CASSGGPSTDTQYF
abundance: many
j_gene: TRBJ2-3
d_gene: NA
v_gene: TRBV2
len: 14

CDR3nt: TGTGCCAGCAGCTTACGCCTACAGGTTATCTATTCAAGCTCCTACAATGAGCAGTTCTTC
CDR3aa: CASSLRLQVIYSSSYNEQFF
abundance: NA
j_gene: TRBJ2-1
d_gene: NA
v_gene: TRBV7-2
len: 20

CDR3nt: TGTGCCAGCAGCTCCCCTAGCGGTCAAGGAAATGAGCAGTTCTTC
CDR3aa: CASSSPSGQGNEQFF
abundance: many
j_gene: TRBJ2-1
d_gene: TRBD2
v_gene: TRBV13
len: 15

CDR3nt: TGCAGTGCTAGAGCGGCTAGCGGGAGGGCTGGGACCGGGGAGCTGTTTTTT
CDR3aa: CSARAASGRAGTGELFF
abundance: few
j_gene: TRBJ2-2
d_gene: TRBD2
v_gene: TRBV20-1
len: 17

CDR3nt: TGTGCCAGCATGAAATCCGGGACGGGGGGCTACAATGAGCAGTTCTTC
CDR3aa: CASMKSGTGGYNEQFF
abundance: NA
j_gene: TRBJ2-1
d_gene: TRBD2
v_gene: TRBV6-1
len: 16

CDR3nt: TGTGCCTGGCTCAGGGACTATGGCTACACCTTC
CDR3aa: CAWLRDYGYTF
abundance: many
j_gene: TRBJ1-2
d_gene: NA
v_gene: TRBV30
len: 11

CDR3nt: TGTGCCAGCAGCCCACCACCCGGACACGAGCAGTACTTC
CDR3aa: CASSPPPGHEQYF
abundance: NA
j_gene: TRBJ2-7
d_gene: NA
v_gene: TRBV7-9
len: 13

CDR3nt: TGTGCCTGGGATACAGGGGGTACTGAAGCTTTCTTT
CDR3aa: CAWDTGGTEAFF
abundance: few
j_gene: TRBJ1-1
d_gene: TRBD1
v_gene: TRBV30
len: 12

CDR3nt: TGTGCCAGCAGTTCATCAGGGGTAGGAAACACCATATATTTT
CDR3aa: CASSSSGVGNTIYF
abundance: NA
j_gene: TRBJ1-3
d_gene: NA
v_gene: TRBV28
len: 14

CDR3nt: TGTGCCAGCAGTGGTGAGACAGGGGCCACAGATACGCAGTATTTT
CDR3aa: CASSGETGATDTQYF
abundance: many
j_gene: TRBJ2-3
d_gene: TRBD1
v_gene: TRBV2
len: 15

CDR3nt: TGTGCCAGCAGTGACACTAGCGGATCAGATACGCAGTATTTT
CDR3aa: CASSDTSGSDTQYF
abundance: few
j_gene: TRBJ2-3
d_gene: TRBD2
v_gene: TRBV6-4
len: 14

CDR3nt: TGTGCCAGCTCACCACTGCGTAAATCCGGGGATCAGCCCCAGCATTTT
CDR3aa: CASSPLRKSGDQPQHF
abundance: NA
j_gene: TRBJ1-5
d_gene: NA
v_gene: TRBV18
len: 16

CDR3nt: TGTGCCAGCAGCTTAGGATGGGAGCTGTTTTTT
CDR3aa: CASSLGWELFF
abundance: many
j_gene: TRBJ2-2
d_gene: NA
v_gene: TRBV7-9
len: 11

CDR3nt: TGTGCCAGCAGCCAAGCGGGAGCGGCAAGCTCCTACGAGCAGTACTTC
CDR3aa: CASSQAGAASSYEQYF
abundance: few
j_gene: TRBJ2-7
d_gene: NA
v_gene: TRBV4-2
len: 16

CDR3nt: TGTGCCAGCAGTTTTATGGCTGGGGAGACCCAGTACTTC
CDR3aa: CASSFMAGETQYF
abundance: many
j_gene: TRBJ2-5
d_gene: NA
v_gene: TRBV12-3/TRBV12-4
len: 13

CDR3nt: TGTGCCAGCTCACCGGGCCCCTCCCAGCCCCAGCATTTT
CDR3aa: CASSPGPSQPQHF
abundance: NA
j_gene: TRBJ1-5
d_gene: NA
v_gene: TRBV18
len: 13

CDR3nt: TGTGCCAGTAGTATAGGGGGTTTCTCCTACGAGCAGTACTTC
CDR3aa: CASSIGGFSYEQYF
abundance: many
j_gene: TRBJ2-7
d_gene: NA
v_gene: TRBV19
len: 14

CDR3nt: TGTGCTAGTGGTTTGGAACAGGGGAACACCGGGGAGCTGTTTTTT
CDR3aa: CASGLEQGNTGELFF
abundance: many
j_gene: TRBJ2-2
d_gene: NA
v_gene: TRBV12-5
len: 15

CDR3nt: TGTGCCAGCAGCCCCAAATCTGTAAACACCATATATTTT
CDR3aa: CASSPKSVNTIYF
abundance: NA
j_gene: TRBJ1-3
d_gene: NA
v_gene: TRBV7-9
len: 13

CDR3nt: TGTGCCAGCAGTGGCGGTACCATTTACAATGAGCAGTTCTTC
CDR3aa: CASSGGTIYNEQFF
abundance: many
j_gene: TRBJ2-1
d_gene: NA
v_gene: TRBV25-1
len: 14

CDR3nt: TGTGCCAGCAGCTCGGGACGGGGGGTCGGACCCCAGCATTTT
CDR3aa: CASSSGRGVGPQHF
abundance: many
j_gene: TRBJ1-5
d_gene: NA
v_gene: TRBV7-9
len: 14